This entry concerns a single T cell receptor beta chain. The sample belongs to a study of control samples from healthy donors and cancer patients. TCRdb's table, derived via immunoSEQ multiplex PCR, lists solely in-frame clones and lacks some. This repertoire shows 120,000 or so clones, more than 75% found once; its top ten account for roughly 1.9%. The germline V and J ends were trimmed by 0 bases and 4 bases, with 10 bases remaining between them. Germline V gene data show CDR1 as MNHNS and CDR2 as SASEGT. This CDR3 region has 15 residues. The sequencing sample was made of blood. The TCR comes from a man between 18 and 35 years old in good health. V is TRBV6-1 and J is TRBJ1-5, with D maybe TRBD1 (5 bases). CDR3 sequence: CASSEAGGGNQPQHF. The CDR3 DNA reads as TGTGCCAGCAGTGAAGCCGGGGGGGGTAATCAGCCCCAGCATTTT.